This T cell receptor beta chain was retrieved from a study of T cell responses to AZD1222 COVID-19 vaccine. The data were produced by immunoSEQ multiplex PCR, yet TCRdb's version contains in-frame clones alone and is incomplete. The table shows around 80,000 clones, with more than 85% occurring only once. The sequence was obtained from an adult who received the AZD1222 COVID-19 vaccine. The sample in question was peripheral blood, obtained 28 days after the second AZD1222 dose.

The CDR3 bases are TGTGCCAGCAGTGACTCGAAGGGGGTGGATACTGAAGCTTTCTTT. This gives the protein CASSDSKGVDTEAFF. The chain uses TRBV6-4 and TRBJ1-1; possible D gene TRBD1, 6 bases. The CDR3 has 15 residues. V lost 0 bases and J lost 5, with 13 bases in between. Germline V gene sequence: CDR1 MRHNA, CDR2 SNTAGT.